The 3 T cell receptor beta chains presented below share a single source sample, sequenced in a study of blood T cell repertoires in COVID-19. Libraries were prepared by immunoSEQ multiplex PCR; TCRdb keeps only in-frame clonotypes and omits some of them. Among a few hundred thousand clones listed, about 89% were seen once. The sequencing input was peripheral blood. The origin of the receptors is a man aged 25-45 years with acute or convalescent COVID-19.

This rearrangement joins TRBV19 to TRBJ1-4, with TRBD1 matching 8 bases. The CDR3 runs to 14 residues. V shed 3 bases and J 5 bases; nucleotides not matched to a gene: 2. Germline CDR1 is LNHDA and CDR2 is SQIVND (reference sequence). CDR3 bases: TGTGCCAGTAGTATCCGGACAGGGAATGAAAAACTGTTTTTT. This encodes CASSIRTGNEKLFF.

The chain joins TRBV6-5 to TRBJ1-6; tentatively, D is TRBD1 (5 bases). V was trimmed by 0 bases and J by 4 bases, leaving 7 bases between them. The CDR3 is 15 residues long. Germline V CDR1 and CDR2: MNHEY, SVGAGI. The CDR3 loop is CASSYSAGYNSPLHF. CDR3 nucleotide sequence: TGTGCCAGCAGTTACTCGGCAGGGTATAATTCACCCCTCCACTTT.

The CDR3 reads CASSQLAGGWQETQYF. The CDR3 bases are TGCGCCAGCAGCCAATTAGCGGGGGGGTGGCAAGAGACCCAGTACTTC. This chain connects TRBV4-1 to TRBJ2-5; 11 bases match TRBD2. Germline CDR1 reads MGHRA; CDR2 reads YSYEKL. This CDR3 region has 16 residues. Trimming removed 2 bases from V and 2 bases from J; junction bases left unmatched: 4.